The clone carrying this TCR beta chain occurred many times. What it binds is not known. Through Arm-PCR of CDR3 regions and iRepertoire HTBI primers, TCR beta libraries were built. Each CDR3 protein is one row after TCRdb ran MiXCR on the multiplex PCR reads. The sample lists 300,000 to 400,000 distinct CDR3 sequences, over 15% seen once, with roughly 40% in the top ten. Time point indicated: newly diagnosed GD, antithyroid drugs for less than 3 months. RNA isolated from PBMCs was used to make the TCR library. This specimen belongs to a study of regulatory T cells in long-lasting Graves disease. Study background: Patients newly diagnosed with Graves' had been on antithyroid drugs for under 3 months.

Regarding the study as a whole: The number of shared public clonotypes was higher in persistent patients (roughly 3,000) than new patients (roughly 970). Patients whose Graves' disease persisted exhibited lower TCR diversity than those newly diagnosed. Under persistent disease, TRBV28, TRBJ1-2 and TRBJ2-5 were used preferentially.

Germline-derived CDR1 and CDR2 are SNHLY and FYNNEI. The CDR3 length is 15 residues. V lost 6 bases, J lost 2 bases, and 3 bases stayed unmatched. The chain is built from TRBV2 and TRBJ2-6; 8 nucleotides agree with TRBD1. This clonotype was obtained from a female donor with Graves disease. This specimen consisted of peripheral blood mononuclear cells (PBMCs), obtained at new diagnosis, from a patient treated with antithyroid drugs. The CDR3 loop reads CASSLQGAGANVLTF. The CDR3 DNA reads TGTGCCAGCAGCCTACAGGGGGCTGGGGCCAACGTCCTGACTTTC.